This T cell receptor (beta chain) was recovered during a study of cytomegalovirus exposure and HLA in healthy donors. Study-level background: Earlier, some 200 million T cells were analyzed, and 117 million unique TCR beta sequences were found among them.

General study points: When a later analysis was performed, an Asian-associated ancestry cluster reportedly had fewer N-insertions than the 666-donor mean. Apparent HLA restriction characterized most CMV-associated TCR beta chains in a later analysis. In vitro experiments confirmed that three CMV-associated chains were specific for CMV antigens.

In this sample, this clone turned up a few times. Its target is not known. J gave up 7 bases and V 4 bases, and 12 bases lay outside the gene matches. Looked up from germline, CDR1 is MGHRA and CDR2 is YSYEKL. The CDR3 consists of 15 residues. It was with 60 Vbeta and 13 Jbeta primers that the PCR ran. Measured with immunoSEQ multiplex PCR; TCRdb has only the in-frame clones, and not every one. Of more than 90,000 clones in the sample, roughly four fifths were seen once. Sequenced: PBMCs. The receptor comes from a female donor in good health and CMV-seronegative. The chain recombines TRBV4-1 with TRBJ1-1; 7 nucleotides line up with TRBD1. CDR3: CASSLTFGTVGEAFF. The CDR3 region has the DNA TGCGCCAGCAGCCTAACCTTCGGGACAGTGGGTGAAGCTTTCTTT.